A selection of T cell receptor beta chains follows, all from one sample in a study of blood T cell repertoires in COVID-19. Sequencing used immunoSEQ multiplex PCR; TCRdb keeps in-frame clones, though not all of them. The data contain 130,000 to 150,000 clones, 80% of them seen just once; the ten biggest clones take up around 3.7%. Sequenced material: peripheral blood. These receptor sequences come from a man between 65 and 85 years old who had recovered from COVID-19. CDR3s include the opening cysteine and the closing phenylalanine or tryptophan. A D gene is named only where the DNA matches it firmly. Clone size is given for some rows only: seen once, a few or many times, or a class if the clone is expanded.

V gene	J gene	D gene	clone size	CDR3 DNA	CDR3 protein
TRBV19	TRBJ2-4	TRBD2	-	TGTGCCAGTAGTATTCAAGGGACTAGCGGGCCCAAAAACATTCAGTACTTC	CASSIQGTSGPKNIQYF
TRBV5-6	TRBJ2-7	TRBD2	few	TGTGCCAGCAGCGAGGGAATCGGGACTAGCGGGTACGAGCAGTACTTC	CASSEGIGTSGYEQYF
TRBV2	TRBJ2-1	TRBD2	-	TGTGCCAGCAGAATACTAGCGGGAGGCGGTGAGCAGTTCTTC	CASRILAGGGEQFF
TRBV24-1	TRBJ2-2	-	-	TGTGCCACCGAGGGAGGAAACACCGGGGAGCTGTTTTTT	CATEGGNTGELFF
TRBV19	TRBJ2-1	TRBD2	-	TGTGCCAGTAGTCCCACCCGAAGTAGCGGGAGGGCGTACAATGAGCAGTTCTTC	CASSPTRSSGRAYNEQFF
TRBV21-1	TRBJ2-5	-	-	TGTGCCAGCAGCAAAGAGGAGGGCCGGAAAGAGACCCAGTACTTC	CASSKEEGRKETQYF
TRBV6-1	TRBJ1-2	-	-	TGTGCCAGCAGGCTACTTAACTATGGCTACACCTTC	CASRLLNYGYTF
TRBV27	TRBJ2-7	-	few	TGTGCCAGCAGTTTATCGCGGAGTAGCAACGAGCAGTACTTC	CASSLSRSSNEQYF
TRBV19	TRBJ2-1	TRBD1	-	TGTGCCAGTAGTATGTCGACAGGGGGTGAGCAGTTCTTC	CASSMSTGGEQFF
TRBV5-1	TRBJ2-7	TRBD1	-	TGCGCCAGCAGCTTTGGCCGACAGGGCTACGAGCAGTACTTC	CASSFGRQGYEQYF
TRBV5-5	TRBJ2-7	-	-	TGTGCCAGCAGCTTGGAGCCGAGTAACCGCCTAGGAGAGCAGTACTTC	CASSLEPSNRLGEQYF
TRBV7-3	TRBJ2-2	-	few	TGTGCCAGCAGCTTAATCCCGTCCGTAGGGGAGCTGTTTTTT	CASSLIPSVGELFF
TRBV29-1	TRBJ2-2	-	-	TGCAGCGTTGTAGGACGGGAGTCCACCGGGGAGCTGTTTTTT	CSVVGRESTGELFF
TRBV28	TRBJ2-7	-	-	TGTGCCAGCATAACGTTTCGGGGGACGAACGAGCAGTACTTC	CASITFRGTNEQYF
TRBV4-1	TRBJ2-1	-	-	TGCGCCAGCAGCTCTTGGGGGGGGGCGTCCTACAATGAGCAGTTCTTC	CASSSWGGASYNEQFF
TRBV27	TRBJ2-7	-	-	TGTGCCAGCAGTTTATCGCAGAACAGTTATAAATACGAGCAGTACTTC	CASSLSQNSYKYEQYF
TRBV7-3	TRBJ2-2	TRBD2	once	TGTGCCAGCAGGGAGAGCGGGAGCTCCACCGGGGAGCTGTTTTTT	CASRESGSSTGELFF
TRBV6-1	TRBJ2-5	TRBD1	once	TGTGCCAGCAGTGAAGCATTTGGGACAGGGGGCCTGGTGAGAGAGACCCAGTACTTC	CASSEAFGTGGLVRETQYF
TRBV4-1	TRBJ2-5	-	-	TGCGCCAGCAGCCAAGGTGAAGGGGAAGCACTAGAGACCCAGTACTTC	CASSQGEGEALETQYF
TRBV19	TRBJ1-5	TRBD1	-	TGTGCCAGTAGGAACGACAGGGGGCTCGGCAATCAGCCCCAGCATTTT	CASRNDRGLGNQPQHF
TRBV6-5	TRBJ1-1	TRBD1	-	TGTGCCAGCAGGTGGACAGGGGGCTCGAGGACTGAAGCTTTCTTT	CASRWTGGSRTEAFF
TRBV7-9	TRBJ1-3	-	-	TGTGCCAGCAGCTTATCGGGAAGCTCTGGAAACACCATATATTTT	CASSLSGSSGNTIYF
TRBV6-6	TRBJ2-2	-	-	TGTGCCAGCAGCGGGACATTGAACACCGGGGAGCTGTTTTTT	CASSGTLNTGELFF
TRBV10-2	TRBJ2-2	-	once	TGCGCCAGCTGGAGTTCACACGGGGAGCTGTTTTTT	CASWSSHGELFF
TRBV2	TRBJ2-7	TRBD2	-	TGTGCCAGCAGTGAAAGGACTAGCGGGAGGGCCTACGAGCAGTACTTC	CASSERTSGRAYEQYF
TRBV7-3	TRBJ2-3	TRBD2	-	TGTGCCAGCAGCCGAGGGACTAGCGGGAGGGACACGAATACGCAGTATTTT	CASSRGTSGRDTNTQYF
TRBV19	TRBJ2-5	-	-	TGTGCCAGTAGTATAGGTCGAGCGAGGGTAGTCCAAGAGACCCAGTACTTC	CASSIGRARVVQETQYF
TRBV5-4	TRBJ2-3	-	-	TGTGCCAGCAGCTTGGAGACTCCGGAAGATACGCAGTATTTT	CASSLETPEDTQYF
TRBV5-4	TRBJ2-7	TRBD2	-	TGTGCCAGCAGCTCCCAGAGCGGGAGAGGGGACGAGCAGTACTTC	CASSSQSGRGDEQYF
TRBV5-8	TRBJ2-3	TRBD1	-	TGTGCCAGCAGCCCATTCGGGACAGGGAAGGATACGCAGTATTTT	CASSPFGTGKDTQYF
TRBV19	TRBJ2-7	-	once	TGTGCCAGTAGTATGACGGACTATGGGACCTACGAGCAGTACTTC	CASSMTDYGTYEQYF
TRBV5-8	TRBJ2-5	TRBD2	-	TGTGCCAGCAGCTTCGGCGGGAGAAAAGAGACCCAGTACTTC	CASSFGGRKETQYF
TRBV4-3	TRBJ2-7	-	-	TGCGCCAGCAGCCAAGATTTACTCACCTCTGCGCAGTACTTC	CASSQDLLTSAQYF
TRBV24-1	TRBJ2-2	TRBD2	-	TGTGCCACCAGTGATTCTACAGCGGGAGGTTACACCGGGGAGCTGTTTTTT	CATSDSTAGGYTGELFF
TRBV25-1	TRBJ2-2	-	-	TGTGCCAGCGAGAACGACAGAAACCGGGAGCTGTTTTTT	CASENDRNRELFF
TRBV18	TRBJ1-4	-	-	TGTGCCAGCTCATTCAGACAGGACCAAGCTGACTCGACTAATGAAAAACTGTTTTTT	CASSFRQDQADSTNEKLFF
TRBV5-5	TRBJ1-5	-	-	TGTGCCAGCAGCACCGAAGGTTTTCCGGGACAGCCCCAGCATTTT	CASSTEGFPGQPQHF
TRBV11-2	TRBJ2-1	TRBD2	-	TGTGCCAGCAGCTTAGTGGGACTAGCGGGAGGCCGATACAATGAGCAGTTCTTC	CASSLVGLAGGRYNEQFF
TRBV11-2	TRBJ2-1	TRBD2	-	TGTGCCAGCAGCTTAGTTGGCGGGAGGGCCTACAATGAGCAGTTCTTC	CASSLVGGRAYNEQFF
TRBV15	TRBJ2-3	-	-	TGTGCCACCAGCAGAGAACCGAGGTATGGGTCAGATACGCAGTATTTT	CATSREPRYGSDTQYF
TRBV15	TRBJ1-2	-	once	TGTGCCACCAGCAGAGTCCAGGGATACTATGGCTACACCTTC	CATSRVQGYYGYTF
TRBV10-2	TRBJ1-6	-	-	TGCGCCAGCAACACAGGACAGCGTAATTCACCCCTCCACTTT	CASNTGQRNSPLHF
TRBV12-3/TRBV12-4	TRBJ2-1	-	-	TGTGCCAGCTGCAAGGGGCGGAATGAGCAGTTCTTC	CASCKGRNEQFF
TRBV15	TRBJ2-7	TRBD1	-	TGTGCCACCAGCAGAGATCTAATAGGGGGCAACGAGCAGTACTTC	CATSRDLIGGNEQYF
TRBV4-2	TRBJ2-7	TRBD2	-	TGTGCCAGCAGCTCGGGGGGATCCTCCTACGAGCAGTACTTC	CASSSGGSSYEQYF
TRBV30	TRBJ1-5	TRBD1	-	TGTGCCTGGAGTCCCCTGAGTGCCGGGACAGCTTATAGCAATCAGCCCCAGCATTTT	CAWSPLSAGTAYSNQPQHF
TRBV6-5	TRBJ2-2	-	-	TGTGCCAGCCTAGCGAACACCGGGGAGCTGTTTTTT	CASLANTGELFF
TRBV2	TRBJ2-1	TRBD2	-	TGTGCCAGCAGTGAATCTAGCGGACTGTACAATGAGCAGTTCTTC	CASSESSGLYNEQFF
TRBV3-1/TRBV3-2	TRBJ2-2	TRBD1	-	TGTGCCAGCAGCCGGCCGGGACAGGGGGCCATCGGGGAGCTGTTTTTT	CASSRPGQGAIGELFF
TRBV7-6	TRBJ2-5	TRBD1	-	TGTGCCAGCAGCCCCTACGTCCCAGGACAGGGGTGGGAGACCCAGTACTTC	CASSPYVPGQGWETQYF
TRBV12-3/TRBV12-4	TRBJ2-4	-	-	TGTGCCAGCAGAGCCGGGGCCAAAAACATTCAGTACTTC	CASRAGAKNIQYF
TRBV7-2	TRBJ2-1	TRBD1	-	TGTGCCAGCAGCTCCCCGAGGGGGCTGATCAGTGAGCAGTTCTTC	CASSSPRGLISEQFF
TRBV6-5	TRBJ2-7	TRBD2	-	TGTGCCAGCAGTCACCCCGCGGGAGGTGGCGAGCAGTACTTC	CASSHPAGGGEQYF
TRBV2	TRBJ2-3	-	-	TGTGCCAGCAGGCGCCTAGCGTGGTCAGATACGCAGTATTTT	CASRRLAWSDTQYF